This T cell receptor beta chain stems from a study of CDR3 diversity in severe acne (dated 2019 in TCRdb). This clonotype is identified as medium-sized (0.01 to 0.1%). Its specific antigen is unknown. Base qualities were left out, and no much larger clone turns up one base away. Library preparation used PCR. The sequencer was an Illumina HiSeq 2000. TCRdb itself trimmed the public reads at Q25 with fastp, ran MiXCR and retained productive beta chains. Identical CDR3 protein sequences are pooled into one entry, listed with their most common genes and DNA. Recorded for this sample are approximately 90,000 distinct CDR3 sequences; under 55% of them occurred a single time. In total, the top ten clones hold 11% of the sample. Counted from cysteine to phenylalanine, this CDR3 has 15 amino acids. Only the CDR3 part of the read is kept: 45 bases, read in frame from the first base. Trimming costs V 0 bases and J 3 bases, and their ends lie 14 bases apart. From the germline V gene (reference sequence), CDR1 is DFQATT and CDR2 is SNEGSKA.

The sequence is built from TRBV20-1 and TRBJ2-5; possibly the D gene is TRBD2, per 6 matching bases. The material sequenced was blood. This clonotype was sampled from a male donor with severe acne vulgaris. The nucleotides read TGCAGTGCTAGAGATCTGGCTAGCGTAAAAGAGACCCAGTACTTC. This is translated as CSARDLASVKETQYF.